A single sample gave rise to the 23 T cell receptor beta chains below, sequenced in a study of blood T cells in healthy people across ages. Primers used in a second PCR of about 6 to 11 cycles were a sample-barcoded 5' primer and a J-beta primer mix. TCRdb reprocessed the 5' RACE reads with MiXCR, giving one entry per CDR3 protein. The repertoire has approximately 490,000 distinct CDR3 sequences, approximately 25% of them found once; the top ten carry 8.7%. In addition, the sample was reused for a study of T cells of mothers and their children.

The sample comprised blood. The receptors originated from a boy aged 5-17 years in good health.

The chain recombines TRBV5-6 with TRBJ2-5; D gene uncertain. The J call may be faulty, since TRBJ2-7 better matches the DNA end. The CDR3 covers 14 residues. Germline values: CDR1 SGHDT, CDR2 YYEEEE. CDR3 region: CASSPRIISYEQYF. CDR3 DNA: TGTGCCAGCAGCCCGCGGATTATCTCCTACGAGCAGTACTTC.

The chain recombines TRBV6-5 with TRBJ1-4, with 9 bases matching TRBD1. The V gene's germline CDR1 is MNHEY and CDR2 SVGAGI. There are 15 residues in the CDR3. Unmatched junction bases numbered 5, after V lost 2 bases and J lost 7 bases. The DNA of the CDR3 is TGTGCCAGCAGTTACACCACAGGGGGCGGTGAAAAACTGTTTTTT. Its translation is CASSYTTGGGEKLFF.

V gene TRBV29-1 combines with J gene TRBJ2-1, with D possibly TRBD2 on 5 matching bases. The germline CDR1 and CDR2 sequences are SQVTM and ANQGSEA. The ends were cut back, 3 bases at V and 10 bases at J, with 16 bases in the middle. CDR3 length equals 13 residues. This CDR3 is CSVDHFIAGEQFF. The CDR3 nucleotides are TGCAGCGTTGACCACTTTATCGCGGGCGAGCAGTTCTTC.

This clonotype was recorded many times. The chain is built from TRBV5-1 and TRBJ2-5; 15 bases are shared with TRBD2. Looked up from germline, CDR1 is SGHRS and CDR2 is YFSETQ. The CDR3 runs to 15 residues. Unmatched junction bases numbered 2, after V lost 4 bases and J lost 4 bases. The CDR3 DNA sequence: TGCGCCAGCAGCCCGGGACTAGCGGGGGGAGAGACCCAGTACTTC. Its translation: CASSPGLAGGETQYF.

Concerning this clonotype itself: Relative to the germline gene, one junction end is altered; a read error may explain this. V usage is TRBV18 and J usage is TRBJ1-4; possible D gene TRBD1, 5 bases. The CDR3 runs 16 residues. Germline-derived CDR1 and CDR2 are KGHSH and LQKENI. The DNA of the CDR3 is TGTGCCAGCTCACCAAGACCGGACACTTCTAATGGAAAACTGTTTTTT. Translated: CASSPRPDTSNGKLFF.

V usage is TRBV4-1 and J usage is TRBJ2-7; 9 positions match TRBD1. Per the germline V gene, CDR1 is MGHRA and CDR2 is YSYEKL. The CDR3 spans 14 residues. With V trimmed by 4 bases and J by 2 bases, 3 bases remained unmatched. CDR3 nucleotide sequence: TGCGCCAGCAGCCGCCGGGACAGGGCCTACGAGCAGTACTTC. Amino acids: CASSRRDRAYEQYF.

In its sample, this clonotype was seen many times. The chain couples TRBV4-3 to TRBJ2-5; D remains ambiguous. The V gene lost 0 bases and the J gene lost 1 base, with 9 bases spanning the gap. Looked up from germline, CDR1 is LGHNA and CDR2 is YSLEER. There are 15 residues in the CDR3. The CDR3 region is CASSQDGQAQETQYF. CDR3 nucleotides: TGCGCCAGCAGCCAAGATGGGCAGGCCCAAGAGACCCAGTACTTC.

This clonotype was found a few times. This sequence joins TRBV20-1 and TRBJ2-1, with D maybe TRBD2 (6 bases). The CDR3 covers 14 residues. V was cut by 3 bases and J by 6 bases, with 15 bases left in between. CDR1 DFQATT and CDR2 SNEGSKA come from the germline V gene (reference sequence). The CDR3 reads CSASQGLTINEQFF. The CDR3 DNA is TGCAGTGCTAGCCAGGGACTCACCATCAATGAGCAGTTCTTC.

The chain links TRBV7-2 to TRBJ1-1, with 7 bases fitting TRBD1. Germline CDR1 and CDR2: SGHTA and FQGNSA. The ends lost 5 bases at V and 4 bases at J; junction bases unmatched: 13. The CDR3 covers 16 residues. CDR3 nucleotides: TGTGCCAGCAGCCCAATTGACTATACAGGGGCCACTGAAGCTTTCTTT. Translated, it gives CASSPIDYTGATEAFF.

V and J are TRBV7-2 and TRBJ2-2; possible D gene TRBD1, 6 bases. This CDR3 is 14 amino acids long. The ends were cut back, 5 bases at V and 8 bases at J, with 15 bases in the middle. Germline loops: CDR1 SGHTA, CDR2 FQGNSA. DNA for the CDR3: TGTGCCAGCAGCAGCTACAGGGTTGGAGGGGAGCTGTTTTTT. It specifies CASSSYRVGGELFF.

This clonotype was counted only a few times. The chain recombines TRBV9 with TRBJ1-2; 9 bases are shared with TRBD1. This CDR3 is 17 amino acids long. CDR1 is SGDLS and CDR2 is YYNGEE in the germline V gene. The V segment lost 3 bases and the J segment 1 base; nucleotides outside the gene matches: 10. The CDR3 is CASSGYRDREGNYGYTF. CDR3 nucleotides: TGTGCCAGCAGCGGGTACCGGGACAGGGAGGGTAACTATGGCTACACCTTC.

This clonotype was observed once. The chain employs TRBV4-2 and TRBJ2-5, with 8 bases aligning to TRBD2. From germline, CDR1 is LGHNA and CDR2 YNFKEQ. With 4 bases clipped from V and 4 bases from J, the junction kept 11 bases outside the gene matches. CDR3 size: 16 residues. In nucleotides, the CDR3 is TGTGCCAGCAGCCCGCTCCTGGGCCGGGGGGGAGAGACCCAGTACTTC. Translation gives CASSPLLGRGGETQYF.

There are a few counts of this clonotype. The gene calls are TRBV6-2 or TRBV6-3 and TRBJ2-2; 10 bases map to TRBD2. The germline gives CDR1 MNHEY, CDR2 SVGEGT. Trimming took 8 bases from V and 4 from J; bases not matched to a gene: 4. The CDR3 loop spans 14 amino acids. The CDR3 is CASLSGRGTGELFF. In nucleotides, the CDR3 is TGTGCCAGCCTAAGCGGGAGGGGCACCGGGGAGCTGTTTTTT.

This clonotype occurred a few times. V gene TRBV2 combines with J gene TRBJ2-5; D remains unclear. The J call is doubtful: the DNA matches TRBJ2-7 better. The germline CDR1 and CDR2 sequences are SNHLY and FYNNEI. The CDR3 spans 14 residues. DNA of the CDR3: TGTGCCAGCAGTGAAGCGGGTATGGCCCACGAGCAGTACTTC. The encoded protein is CASSEAGMAHEQYF.

The chain joins TRBV19 to TRBJ1-1; D uncertain. Germline-derived CDR1 and CDR2 are LNHDA and SQIVND (reference sequence). The CDR3 has 12 residues. V dropped 10 bases and J dropped 5 bases, with 14 bases sitting between them. CDR3: CATKMGNTEAFF. CDR3 nucleotides: TGTGCCACTAAGATGGGGAATACTGAAGCTTTCTTT. The whole variable domain, filled in from reference TRBV19 and TRBJ1-1, reads DGGITQSPKYLFRKEGQNVTLSCEQNLNHDAMYWYRQDPGQGLRLIYYSQIVNDFQKGDIAEGYSVSREKKESFPLTVTSAQKNPTAFYLCATKMGNTEAFFGQGTRLTVV.

The chain has TRBV18 and TRBJ2-3; D is ambiguous. CDR3 length: 15 residues. The V gene's germline CDR1 is KGHSH and CDR2 LQKENI. V lost 3 bases to trimming and J lost 4 bases, with 14 bases between them. CDR3 DNA: TGTGCCAGCTCACCGTTCGACCTAATCCCAGATACGCAGTATTTT. This codes for CASSPFDLIPDTQYF.

This clonotype has a handful of counts. The chain carries TRBV4-3 and TRBJ2-2; either TRBD1 or TRBD2 may fit D (5 bases each). The CDR3 has 15 residues. Trimming removed 4 bases at V and 4 bases at J, with 13 bases between. Germline V gives CDR1 LGHNA, CDR2 YSLEER. This CDR3 reads CASSPARGGTGELFF. In DNA form, the CDR3 reads TGCGCCAGCAGCCCGGCCCGGGGCGGCACCGGGGAGCTGTTTTTT.

This clonotype was seen only a few times. The chain recombines TRBV4-1 with TRBJ2-5; D might be TRBD1 (5 bases). V lost 0 bases to trimming and J lost 4 bases, with 15 bases between them. Germline V lookup: CDR1 MGHRA, CDR2 YSYEKL. This CDR3 has 16 residues. CDR3 amino acids: CASSQDNGRETETQYF. The DNA of the CDR3 is TGCGCCAGCAGCCAAGATAACGGCAGGGAAACAGAGACCCAGTACTTC.

The chain has TRBV5-6 and TRBJ1-2; 9 nucleotides line up with TRBD1. The CDR3 is made up of 14 amino acids. V was pared by 4 bases and J by 4 bases, with 5 bases of the junction left unmatched. Looked up from germline, CDR1 is SGHDT and CDR2 is YYEEEE. The CDR3 nucleotides are TGTGCCAGCAGCCAGGACAGGGGCCTCTATGGCTACACCTTC. Translated, it gives CASSQDRGLYGYTF.

The genes are TRBV13 and TRBJ1-1, with 11 nucleotides matching TRBD1. Germline CDR1 PRHDT, CDR2 FYEKMQ (reference sequence). J gave up 4 bases and V 4 bases, and 5 bases lay outside the gene matches. The CDR3 is 15 residues long. The CDR3 DNA reads TGTGCCAGCAGCTCAGGACAGGGGGCTATCACTGAAGCTTTCTTT. Encoded protein: CASSSGQGAITEAFF.

This sequence joins TRBV20-1 and TRBJ2-5, with D possibly being TRBD1 (6 bases). Germline CDR1 DFQATT, CDR2 SNEGSKA (reference sequence). The CDR3 is 10 amino acids. Deletions cut 4 bases from V and 7 bases from J, with 7 bases between. The DNA for the CDR3 is TGCAGTGCTATACAGGGGACCCAGTACTTC. Its protein is CSAIQGTQYF.

The V and J genes are TRBV24-1 and TRBJ2-7; D perhaps matches TRBD2 (6 bases). This CDR3 is built from 15 residues. Trimming took 3 bases from V and 2 from J, leaving 13 bases between them. Looked up from germline, CDR1 is KGHDR and CDR2 is SFDVKD. CDR3 in DNA: TGTGCCACCAGTGATGGGGGACTCCTAACCTACGAGCAGTACTTC. Protein: CATSDGGLLTYEQYF.

In its sample, this clonotype was seen a few times. The rearrangement joins TRBV7-9 to TRBJ2-1; 12 nucleotides align to TRBD2. CDR1 and CDR2 (germline): SEHNR, FQNEAQ (reference sequence). This CDR3 comprises 16 residues. V lost 6 bases to trimming and J lost 4 bases; unmatched junction nucleotides: 7. The CDR3 loop reads CASRPLAGGLYNEQFF. CDR3 bases: TGTGCCAGCAGACCCCTAGCGGGGGGGCTTTACAATGAGCAGTTCTTC.